The 16 T cell receptor beta chains listed next were all sequenced from one sample in a study of human T cells and chemical hapten exposure. Noted time point: patch test 1, 2 weeks after DPC sensitization. Treatment in this sample: therapeutic diphenylcyclopropenone sensitization with weekly scalp DPC. TCRdb re-analysed the RACE reads in MiXCR, keeping a single row per CDR3 protein. The sample records roughly 360,000 distinct CDR3 sequences, roughly 4.8% being singletons. The source was whole blood, collected in connection with sensitization to the hapten diphenylcyclopropenone (DPC). The source of these receptors is a woman between 50 and 59 years old with alopecia areata. Some clones in this sample may be carry-over from other donors' samples.

There are many counts of this clonotype. This chain connects TRBV18 to TRBJ2-2; D ambiguous. This CDR3 region has 15 residues. Trimming removed 0 bases from V and 6 bases from J, with 11 bases in between. Per germline, CDR1 KGHSH and CDR2 LQKENI. The CDR3 is CASSPPSQLAGELFF. The CDR3 DNA reads as TGTGCCAGCTCACCACCGTCCCAGCTCGCCGGGGAGCTGTTTTTT. Combining the CDR3 with reference TRBV18 and TRBJ2-2 gives the whole variable domain NAGVMQNPRHLVRRRGQEARLRCSPMKGHSHVYWYRQLPEEGLKFMVYLQKENIIDESGMPKERFSAEFPKEGPSILRIQQVVRGDSAAYFCASSPPSQLAGELFFGEGSRLTVL.

The V and J genes are TRBV7-9 and TRBJ2-7, with D hard to call. The V end lost 5 bases, the J end lost 7 bases, and 15 bases lay between the germline ends. Germline V gene data show CDR1 as SEHNR and CDR2 as FQNEAQ (reference sequence). The CDR3 has 13 residues. CDR3 DNA: TGTGCCAGCAGCCCTGACGCGAGATGGGAGCAGTACTTC. It encodes CASSPDARWEQYF.

At least ten counts were recorded for this clonotype. This chain links TRBV7-9 with TRBJ1-4, with D uncertain. V lost 1 base to trimming and J lost 5 bases, with 14 bases between them. CDR1 is SEHNR, CDR2 FQNEAQ, per germline (reference sequence). The CDR3 is 16 residues long. CDR3 bases: TGTGCCAGCAGCTTAGAATTCTCGGGCTCGAATGAAAAACTGTTTTTT. Its translation is CASSLEFSGSNEKLFF.

This clonotype was seen a few times. The rearrangement links TRBV20-1 to TRBJ2-3; D uncertain. CDR3 length: 12 residues. V was clipped by 7 bases and J by 1 base, with 9 bases between them. Germline lookup yields CDR1 DFQATT and CDR2 SNEGSKA (reference sequence). The CDR3 nucleotides are TGCAGTGTACTATACGGCACAGATACGCAGTATTTT. Amino acids: CSVLYGTDTQYF.

The chain recombines TRBV12-3 or TRBV12-4 with TRBJ1-3; D not certain. CDR3 size: 13 residues. The V gene lost 8 bases and the J gene lost 0 bases, with 8 bases spanning the gap. The CDR3 reads CASLQSSGNTIYF. DNA for the CDR3: TGTGCCAGCCTACAGAGCTCTGGAAACACCATATATTTT.

The V and J genes are TRBV5-4 and TRBJ1-5; D not resolved. Trimming removed 0 bases from V and 1 base from J, with 11 bases in between. Germline V gives CDR1 SGHNT, CDR2 YYREEE (reference sequence). The CDR3 runs 16 residues. The CDR3 loop reads CASSLGGLESNQPQHF. CDR3 DNA sequence: TGTGCCAGCAGCTTGGGCGGACTTGAGAGCAATCAGCCCCAGCATTTT.

This clonotype has a count of ten or more. The V gene is TRBV6-5, the J gene TRBJ1-2; 8 bases line up with TRBD1. J lost 1 base, V lost 6 bases, and 10 bases had no gene match. The germline V gene encodes CDR1 MNHEY and CDR2 SVGAGI. CDR3 size: 16 residues. CDR3 DNA sequence: TGTGCCAGCAGGACCGGGACAGGAGATTTTAACTATGGCTACACCTTC. Translated, it gives CASRTGTGDFNYGYTF.

This clonotype has at least ten counts. This sequence joins TRBV15 and TRBJ2-7; D is unresolved. V gave up 1 base and J gave up 5 bases, with 9 bases separating them. This CDR3 has 13 residues. Looked up from germline, CDR1 is LNHNV and CDR2 is YYDKDF (reference sequence). The CDR3 DNA sequence: TGTGCCACCAGCAGAGCGGCTAACCACGAGCAGTACTTC. It is translated as CATSRAANHEQYF.

This clonotype has at least ten counts. This chain connects TRBV18 to TRBJ1-2; D remains unclear. This CDR3 has 12 residues. V lost 3 bases to trimming and J lost 6 bases, with 8 bases between them. CDR1 and CDR2 (germline): KGHSH, LQKENI. As DNA, the CDR3 is TGTGCCAGCTCACCCTCCGGGAATGGCTACACCTTC. This translates into CASSPSGNGYTF. Full variable domain (remainder filled in from reference TRBV18 and TRBJ1-2): NAGVMQNPRHLVRRRGQEARLRCSPMKGHSHVYWYRQLPEEGLKFMVYLQKENIIDESGMPKERFSAEFPKEGPSILRIQQVVRGDSAAYFCASSPSGNGYTFGSGTRLTVV.

This clonotype has a count of ten or more. CDR3 sequence (DNA): TGTGCCAGCAATGGCAACATGAACACTGAAGCTTTCTTT. This encodes CASNGNMNTEAFF. The chain has TRBV6-1 and TRBJ1-1, with D unresolved. The length of the CDR3 is 13 residues. Trimming removed 7 bases from V and 0 bases from J, with 9 bases in between. Germline V gives CDR1 MNHNS, CDR2 SASEGT.

This clonotype was detected ten times or more. The V and J genes are TRBV28 and TRBJ2-7; possibly TRBD2 for D (5 bases). The CDR3 has 15 amino acids. Trimming removed 3 bases from V and 1 base from J, with 13 bases in between. CDR1 is MDHEN and CDR2 is SYDVKM in the germline V gene. CDR3 DNA sequence: TGTGCCAGCAGTTTCCTCGAGGGATTGTCCTACGAGCAGTACTTC. Protein sequence: CASSFLEGLSYEQYF.

This clonotype appeared a few times. The chain is built from TRBV7-2 and TRBJ2-7; D may correspond to TRBD1 or TRBD2 (6 bases each). Between the trimmed V and J ends, which lost 9 bases and 0 bases, there was a span of 12 bases. CDR3 size: 13 residues. Germline loops: CDR1 SGHTA, CDR2 FQGNSA. The CDR3 here is CASRGPSSYEQYF. CDR3 nucleotide sequence: TGTGCCAGTCGGGGGCCTAGCTCCTACGAGCAGTACTTC.

The chain carries TRBV6-2 or TRBV6-3 and TRBJ1-1; D gene ambiguous. The germline gives CDR1 MNHEY, CDR2 SVGEGT. This CDR3 is built from 12 residues. The ends were cut back, 5 bases at V and 11 bases at J, with 15 bases in the middle. In DNA form, the CDR3 reads TGTGCCAGCAGTGCTAGGACGGGTTTGGCTTTCTTT. Its protein product is CASSARTGLAFF.

This clonotype was observed many times. This sequence joins TRBV7-2 and TRBJ2-1, with no clear D. Germline-derived CDR1 and CDR2 are SGHTA and FQGNSA. V lost 1 base and J 9 bases, leaving 10 bases between the germline ends. The CDR3 extends over 13 amino acids. The CDR3 sequence is CASSLDPGPEQFF. CDR3 nucleotide sequence: TGTGCCAGCAGCTTAGATCCAGGCCCTGAGCAGTTCTTC.

The sample holds many counts of this clonotype. The chain links TRBV6-5 to TRBJ1-5; D is perhaps TRBD1 (6 bases). The CDR3 spans 15 residues. V was pared by 6 bases and J by 1 base, with 13 bases between. Germline V gives CDR1 MNHEY, CDR2 SVGAGI. The CDR3 loop is CASSVGQISNQPQHF. The CDR3 bases are TGTGCCAGCAGCGTAGGACAGATCAGCAATCAGCCCCAGCATTTT.

This clonotype was recorded many times. The rearrangement joins TRBV7-6 to TRBJ2-3; D may be TRBD1 (6 bases). This CDR3 is built from 14 residues. Germline V gene lookup returns CDR1 SGHVS and CDR2 FNYEAQ. V lost 2 bases to trimming and J lost 3 bases, with 9 bases between them. This CDR3 reads CASSLQGTTDTQYF. The DNA of the CDR3 is TGTGCCAGCAGCTTACAGGGGACGACAGATACGCAGTATTTT.